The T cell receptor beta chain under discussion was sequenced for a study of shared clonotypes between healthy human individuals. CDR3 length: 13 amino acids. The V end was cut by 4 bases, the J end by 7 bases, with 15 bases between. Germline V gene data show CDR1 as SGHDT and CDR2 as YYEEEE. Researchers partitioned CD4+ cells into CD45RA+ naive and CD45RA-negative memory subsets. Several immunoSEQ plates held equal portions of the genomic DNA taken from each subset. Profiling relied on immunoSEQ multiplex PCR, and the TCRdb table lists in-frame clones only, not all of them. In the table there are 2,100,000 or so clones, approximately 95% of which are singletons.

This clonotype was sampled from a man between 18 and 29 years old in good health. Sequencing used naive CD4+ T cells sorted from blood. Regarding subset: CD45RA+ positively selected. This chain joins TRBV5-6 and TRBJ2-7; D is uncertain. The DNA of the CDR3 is TGTGCCAGCAGCCGTACTGGGTCGCGGGAGCAGTACTTC. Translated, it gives CASSRTGSREQYF.